The 7 T cell receptor beta chains below all came from one sample that was sequenced in a study of blood T cell repertoires in COVID-19. Method: immunoSEQ multiplex PCR; TCRdb's copy keeps in-frame clones and lacks some. The sample includes some 64,000 clones, approximately 81% seen only once; the top ten take 16%. Material for sequencing was peripheral blood. All receptors derive from a man aged 60 to 75 with COVID-19, enrolled during active disease.

The chain couples TRBV13 to TRBJ2-3, with 7 bases matching TRBD2. V shed 5 bases, J shed 2 bases, and the junction held 19 bases outside the gene matches. The CDR3 is made up of 19 amino acids. Germline V CDR1 and CDR2: PRHDT, FYEKMQ (reference sequence). CDR3 DNA: TGTGCCAGCAGCGAAGCGCCGATCTTGGGGCGGGAGTACACAGATACGCAGTATTTT. Its translation is CASSEAPILGREYTDTQYF. Filled out from reference TRBV13 and TRBJ2-3, the complete variable domain reads AAGVIQSPRHLIKEKRETATLKCYPIPRHDTVYWYQQGPGQDPQFLISFYEKMQSDKGSIPDRFSAQQFSDYHSELNMSSLELGDSALYFCASSEAPILGREYTDTQYFGPGTRLTVL.

V gene TRBV19 combines with J gene TRBJ1-2; TRBD1 matches at 7 bases. CDR1 is LNHDA and CDR2 is SQIVND in the germline V gene (reference sequence). Trimming removed 5 bases from V and 1 base from J; junction bases left unmatched: 13. The CDR3 covers 17 residues. The CDR3 here is CASSVNRGPPFNYGYTF. For the CDR3, the DNA is TGTGCCAGTAGTGTAAACAGGGGTCCCCCTTTTAACTATGGCTACACCTTC.

The V call is TRBV4-1, the J call TRBJ1-5; the D is unclear. CDR1 and CDR2 from the germline V gene are MGHRA and YSYEKL. This CDR3 has 16 residues. Trimming cost V 1 base and J 0 bases, with 10 bases left between them. The CDR3: CASSQVVQISNQPQHF. DNA for the CDR3: TGCGCCAGCAGCCAAGTTGTACAGATTAGCAATCAGCCCCAGCATTTT.

The chain couples TRBV5-1 to TRBJ2-2; D gene unclear. The CDR3 length is 14 residues. CDR1 is SGHRS and CDR2 is YFSETQ in the germline V gene. The V and J ends lost 2 bases and 0 bases respectively, with 5 bases between them. Here the CDR3 reads CASSLPANTGELFF. For the CDR3, the DNA is TGCGCCAGCAGCTTACCAGCGAACACCGGGGAGCTGTTTTTT.

V usage is TRBV7-3 and J usage is TRBJ1-2, with 7 nucleotides matching TRBD1. Germline V lookup: CDR1 SGHTA, CDR2 FQGTGA. This CDR3 has 12 residues. Germline trimming cut 4 bases from V and 14 bases from J; bases unmatched to any gene: 10. CDR3 bases: TGTGCCAGCAGCTCCCCGGACAGGTCGGTTACCTTC. It encodes CASSSPDRSVTF.

The chain uses TRBV5-1 and TRBJ2-7; TRBD1 might be the D (6 bases). Germline V gives CDR1 SGHRS, CDR2 YFSETQ. V dropped 7 bases and J dropped 0 bases, with 14 bases sitting between them. CDR3 length: 14 amino acids. The CDR3 region is CASSGTLSSYEQYF. The CDR3 DNA is TGCGCCAGCTCCGGGACACTGAGCTCCTACGAGCAGTACTTC.

This chain joins TRBV5-1 and TRBJ2-1; 8 bases are shared with TRBD2. Germline values: CDR1 SGHRS, CDR2 YFSETQ. V shed 7 bases and J 0 bases; nucleotides not matched to a gene: 6. The CDR3 has 15 amino acids. CDR3 DNA: TGCGCCAGCGGCTCAAGCGGGAGCTCCTACAATGAGCAGTTCTTC. Its protein is CASGSSGSSYNEQFF.